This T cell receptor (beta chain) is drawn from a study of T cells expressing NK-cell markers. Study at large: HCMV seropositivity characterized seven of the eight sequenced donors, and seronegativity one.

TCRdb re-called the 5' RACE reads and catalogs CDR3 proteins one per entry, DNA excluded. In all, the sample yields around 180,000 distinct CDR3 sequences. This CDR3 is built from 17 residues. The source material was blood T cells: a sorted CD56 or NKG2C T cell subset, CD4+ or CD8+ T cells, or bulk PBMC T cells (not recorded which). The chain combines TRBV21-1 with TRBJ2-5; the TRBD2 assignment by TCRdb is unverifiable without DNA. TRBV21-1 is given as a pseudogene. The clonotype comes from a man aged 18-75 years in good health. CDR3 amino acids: CASSKEALAGGQETQYF.